The 26 T cell receptor beta chains below all came from one sample that was sequenced in a study of T cells in Graves' hyperthyroidism and ophthalmopathy. Amplified TCR beta CDR3 regions derived from RNA transcripts. TCR CDR3 regions were first amplified by RT-PCR with HTBI primers. TCRdb recomputed calls from the multiplex PCR reads with MiXCR, one row per CDR3 protein. The sample contains about 53,000 distinct CDR3 sequences, around half of which appear only once. Sequencing was carried out using blood. Receptor source: a woman aged 25 to 39 with Graves' ophthalmopathy.

A word on this clonotype: At one boundary the junction diverges from the germline segment, which might be a read error. This sequence joins TRBV7-9 and TRBJ2-7; TRBD1 aligns across 7 bases. The CDR3 is 15 amino acids. Germline V gene sequence: CDR1 SEHNR, CDR2 FQNEAQ (reference sequence). CDR3 loop: CASSILTGAYNEQYF. DNA of the CDR3: TGCGCCAGCAGCATACTAACAGGGGCCTACAATGAGCAGTACTTC. The full variable domain, with the rest looked up from reference TRBV7-9 and TRBJ2-7, is DTGVSQNPRHKITKRGQNVTFRCDPISEHNRLYWYRQTLGQGPEFLTYFQNEAQLEKSRLLSDRFSAERPKGSFSTLEIQRTEQGDSAMYLCASSILTGAYNEQYFGPGTRLTVT.

V and J are TRBV7-2 and TRBJ2-1; TRBD2 aligns across 7 bases. The CDR3 is 16 residues long. Germline V gene sequence: CDR1 SGHTA, CDR2 FQGNSA. V trimming: 4 bases; J trimming: 4 bases; junction bases outside the gene matches: 10. The CDR3 loop reads CASSSREALPYNEQFF. DNA for the CDR3: TGTGCCAGCAGCTCCCGGGAGGCCCTACCTTACAATGAGCAGTTCTTC. Variable domain in full (rest from reference TRBV7-2 and TRBJ2-1): GAGVSQSPSNKVTEKGKDVELRCDPISGHTALYWYRQSLGQGLEFLIYFQGNSAPDKSGLPSDRFSAERTGGSVSTLTIQRTQQEDSAVYLCASSSREALPYNEQFFGPGTRLTVL.

The chain carries TRBV2 and TRBJ2-1; 12 bases fit TRBD1. Germline trimming cut 6 bases from V and 8 bases from J; bases unmatched to any gene: 5. Germline V lookup: CDR1 SNHLY, CDR2 FYNNEI. This CDR3 has 14 residues. The CDR3 coding sequence is TGTGCCAGCAGAAAGGGACAGGGGGCCGATGAGCAGTTCTTC. Translating it yields CASRKGQGADEQFF.

The chain combines TRBV29-1 with TRBJ2-7; 7 positions match TRBD1. There are 15 residues in the CDR3. V was pared by 8 bases and J by 0 bases, with 13 bases of the junction left unmatched. CDR1 and CDR2 (germline): SQVTM, ANQGSEA. The CDR3 loop is CSTTIGTVSSYEQYF. The DNA of the CDR3 is TGCAGCACCACCATCGGGACAGTTAGCTCCTACGAGCAGTACTTC.

This clonotype was detected many times. The J gene is TRBJ2-7, the V gene TRBV20-1, with TRBD2 matching over 10 bases. This CDR3 has 14 amino acids. The ends lost 2 bases at V and 3 bases at J; junction bases unmatched: 4. CDR1 DFQATT and CDR2 SNEGSKA come from the germline V gene (reference sequence). This CDR3 is CSARRTSGYYEQYF. As DNA, the CDR3 is TGCAGTGCTAGAAGGACTAGCGGTTACTACGAGCAGTACTTC.

This clonotype counts as medium-sized. V and J are TRBV29-1 and TRBJ2-3, with a weak D call TRBD2 (6 bases). Germline V lookup: CDR1 SQVTM, CDR2 ANQGSEA. The length of the CDR3 is 11 residues. The CDR3 nucleotides read TGCAGTTTTCGACTAGCAGATACGCAGTATTTT. This codes for CSFRLADTQYF.

This clonotype was picked up many times. This sequence joins TRBV3-1 and TRBJ1-6; D unresolved. This CDR3 spans 14 amino acids. The germline V gene has CDR1 LGHDT and CDR2 YNNKEL (reference sequence). V was shortened by 3 bases and J by 5 bases, with 8 bases between the two germline ends. The CDR3 region has the DNA TGTGCCAGCAGCCACCGGGAGAATAATTCACCCCTCCACTTT. Protein product: CASSHRENNSPLHF.

CDR3 coding DNA: TGTGCCAGCGCAGGGGGCGGGAGTTACGAGCAGTACTTC. Its translation: CASAGGGSYEQYF. The chain employs TRBV11-1 and TRBJ2-7; D might be TRBD1 (8 bases). V lost 8 bases and J lost 4, with 15 bases in between. The germline V gene encodes CDR1 SGHAT and CDR2 FQDESV (reference sequence). The CDR3 totals 13 residues.

This clonotype is a singleton in its sample. Its ends do not fully match the called genes, so a read error is possible. The V gene is TRBV2, the J gene TRBJ1-5; maybe TRBD1 (5 bases). Germline loops: CDR1 SNHLY, CDR2 FYNNEI. This CDR3 is 14 amino acids long. CDR3 sequence (DNA): TGTGCTAGCAGTATGGGGCGGGGGTGCCAGCCCCAGCATTTT. Encoded protein: CASSMGRGCQPQHF.

CDR3 in DNA: TGTGCCAGCAGCTTAGTCGACACAGATACGCAGTATTTT. This gives the protein CASSLVDTDTQYF. The rearrangement joins TRBV11-2 to TRBJ2-3; D is ambiguous. Germline lookup yields CDR1 SGHAT and CDR2 FQNNGV. Trimming took off 1 base at V and 2 bases at J, with 4 bases between the two ends. This CDR3 region has 13 residues.

The J gene is TRBJ2-3, the V gene TRBV11-2, with TRBD1 matching over 9 bases. V lost 2 bases and J lost 11; bases outside the gene matches: 11. CDR3 length equals 15 residues. The V gene's germline CDR1 is SGHAT and CDR2 FQNNGV. The CDR3 DNA is TGTGCCAGCAGCTTAATTTTGACAGGGGGATACGAGCAGTATTTT. It encodes CASSLILTGGYEQYF.

The chain employs TRBV7-6 and TRBJ1-1; 8 positions agree with TRBD1. With V trimmed by 3 bases and J by 4 bases, 4 bases remained unmatched. The CDR3 is made up of 14 amino acids. Germline V gene data show CDR1 as SGHVS and CDR2 as FNYEAQ. The CDR3 here is CASSFPGTGTEAFF. CDR3 bases: TGTGCCAGCAGCTTCCCCGGGACAGGCACTGAAGCTTTCTTT.

This clonotype was recorded at least ten times. The chain carries TRBV5-6 and TRBJ2-6; D not certain. Germline V gene sequence: CDR1 SGHDT, CDR2 YYEEEE. The CDR3 extends over 16 amino acids. V was clipped by 6 bases and J by 0 bases, with 13 bases between them. CDR3 in amino acids: CASTQDVNSGANVLTF. The CDR3 DNA reads TGTGCCAGCACCCAGGACGTAAACTCTGGGGCCAACGTCCTGACTTTC.

This clonotype was counted many times. This chain connects TRBV28 to TRBJ2-7; 9 bases fit TRBD2. V was clipped by 5 bases and J by 2 bases; unmatched bases: 7. The length of the CDR3 is 15 residues. Germline lookup yields CDR1 MDHEN and CDR2 SYDVKM. The CDR3 spells CASSQGTSSTYEQYF. In nucleotides, the CDR3 is TGTGCCAGCAGTCAGGGGACTAGCAGCACCTACGAGCAGTACTTC.

V gene TRBV11-2 combines with J gene TRBJ2-7, with D uncertain. Looked up from germline, CDR1 is SGHAT and CDR2 is FQNNGV. The CDR3 loop spans 11 amino acids. The V and J ends lost 6 bases and 6 bases respectively, with 9 bases between them. DNA of the CDR3: TGTGCCAGCAGGCACGGTGGCGAGCAGTACTTC. Translation: CASRHGGEQYF.

Many counts were recorded for this clonotype. This rearrangement joins TRBV7-3 to TRBJ2-2, with TRBD1 matching over 7 bases. The trim removed 3 bases at V and 7 bases at J, leaving 8 bases unmatched. CDR3 length: 15 amino acids. The germline gives CDR1 SGHTA, CDR2 FQGTGA. CDR3: CASSFGKGADGELFF. The CDR3 region has the DNA TGTGCCAGCAGCTTTGGAAAGGGGGCTGACGGGGAGCTGTTTTTT.

This clonotype appeared many times. The chain links TRBV7-6 to TRBJ2-2, with TRBD2 matching over 10 bases. The CDR3 runs to 16 residues. The germline V gene has CDR1 SGHVS and CDR2 FNYEAQ. The V gene end was trimmed by 5 bases and the J gene end by 8 bases; junction bases not matched to a gene: 11. CDR3 in amino acids: CASSHSLAGVAGELFF. CDR3 DNA: TGTGCCAGCAGCCATAGCCTAGCGGGAGTAGCTGGGGAGCTGTTTTTT. Drawing the rest from reference TRBV7-6 and TRBJ2-2, the complete variable domain is GAGVSQSPRYKVTKRGQDVALRCDPISGHVSLYWYRQALGQGPEFLTYFNYEAQQDKSGLPNDRFSAERPEGSISTLTIQRTEQRDSAMYRCASSHSLAGVAGELFFGEGSRLTVL.

The chain couples TRBV10-3 to TRBJ2-5, with a tentative D call TRBD1 (6 bases). Trimming shortened V by 3 bases and J by 11 bases, and 13 bases separated the two germline ends. CDR3 length: 12 residues. The germline V gene has CDR1 ENHRY and CDR2 SYGVKD. CDR3 in DNA: TGTGCCATCAGTGAACAGGGAGATACGCAGTACTTC. This codes for CAISEQGDTQYF.

CDR3 nucleotide sequence: TGTGCCAGCAGTGAATATCTGGGAAGGACTAGCGGGAGAGGGGGGGATACGCAGTATTTT. This sequence encodes CASSEYLGRTSGRGGDTQYF. The rearrangement joins TRBV25-1 to TRBJ2-3; 13 nucleotides match TRBD2. The J segment lost 6 bases and the V segment lost 0 bases, leaving 15 bases of the junction unmatched. CDR1 MGHDK and CDR2 SYGVNS come from the germline V gene. The CDR3 contains 20 residues.

The rearrangement links TRBV7-8 to TRBJ1-2; a weak D match, TRBD1 (5 bases). Germline CDR1 is SGHVS and CDR2 is FQNEAQ. Trimming took 6 bases from V and 4 from J, leaving 21 bases between them. The CDR3 contains 16 residues. As DNA, the CDR3 is TGTGCCAGCAGTCCCAACCCGGGACTCCTCTTCTATGGCTACACCTTC. Translation: CASSPNPGLLFYGYTF. The entire variable domain, with the rest obtained from reference TRBV7-8 and TRBJ1-2, is as follows: GAGVSQSPRYKVAKRGQDVALRCDPISGHVSLFWYQQALGQGPEFLTYFQNEAQLDKSGLPSDRFFAERPEGSVSTLKIQRTQQEDSAVYLCASSPNPGLLFYGYTFGSGTRLTVV.

There are many counts of this clonotype. The rearrangement joins TRBV28 to TRBJ1-6; tentative D call: TRBD1 (5 bases). Germline V CDR1 and CDR2: MDHEN, SYDVKM. The CDR3 totals 14 residues. V lost 2 bases and J lost 9, with 11 bases in between. The chain's CDR3 is CASSLPGLLSPLHF. Here the CDR3 DNA reads TGTGCCAGCAGTTTACCAGGGCTTCTTTCACCCCTCCACTTT.

This clonotype appeared many times. CDR3 sequence reads: CASRGFSYNEQFF. The CDR3 nucleotides are TGCGCCAGCAGGGGGTTTTCCTACAATGAGCAGTTCTTC. This chain joins TRBV5-1 and TRBJ2-1; D is unclear. The CDR3 has 13 residues. The germline gives CDR1 SGHRS, CDR2 YFSETQ. Deletions cut 5 bases from V and 1 base from J, with 7 bases between.

The chain has TRBV7-4 and TRBJ2-1; D gene ambiguous. The CDR3 is made up of 14 amino acids. V lost 4 bases, J lost 8 bases, and 15 bases lay in between. Per the germline V gene, CDR1 is SGHVT and CDR2 is SQSDAQ. CDR3 sequence reads: CASSSPNGYDEQFF. CDR3 bases: TGTGCCAGCAGCTCCCCGAATGGGTACGATGAGCAGTTCTTC.

The V gene is TRBV28, the J gene TRBJ1-1; 7 nucleotides align to TRBD1. The germline V gene encodes CDR1 MDHEN and CDR2 SYDVKM. With V trimmed by 10 bases and J by 4 bases, 9 bases remained unmatched. This CDR3 region has 13 residues. In DNA form, the CDR3 reads TGTGCCACCAGCACCGACAGGGTCACTGAAGCTTTCTTT. Translated: CATSTDRVTEAFF.

The genes are TRBV9 and TRBJ2-6, with unresolved D. V lost 0 bases to trimming and J lost 0 bases, with 10 bases between them. The germline V gene has CDR1 SGDLS and CDR2 YYNGEE. The CDR3 contains 17 residues. CDR3 sequence (DNA): TGTGCCAGCAGCGTAGCTGGGGAAGGCTCTGGGGCCAACGTCCTGACTTTC. Its protein product is CASSVAGEGSGANVLTF.

About this clonotype: Germline and junction disagree at one end, which may indicate a read error. CDR3 DNA: TGTGCCAGCACCTTAACAGATACGCGGTATTTT. It is translated as CASTLTDTRYF. The genes are TRBV11-2 and TRBJ2-3, with D unresolved. The germline gives CDR1 SGHAT, CDR2 FQNNGV. The CDR3 spans 11 residues. Based on the CDR3 plus reference TRBV11-2 and TRBJ2-3, the full variable domain is EAGVAQSPRYKIIEKRQSVAFWCNPISGHATLYWYQQILGQGPKLLIQFQNNGVVDDSQLPKDRFSAERLKGVDSTLKIQPAKLEDSAVYLCASTLTDTRYFGPGTRLTVL.